This T cell receptor (beta chain) derives from a study of tumor-infiltrating lymphocytes in primary liver carcinoma. CDR3 length: 13 residues. Trimming shortened V by 7 bases and J by 4 bases, and 13 bases separated the two germline ends. Germline V gene data show CDR1 as MNHEY and CDR2 as SMNVEV (reference sequence). TCR beta cDNA was prepared out of roughly 490 ng total RNA by means of a constant-region primer. Employing slightly modified ARM-PCR, three nested multiplex PCR rounds were run, and these gave rise to the TCR beta libraries. The two initial PCR rounds, approximately 10 cycles each, used TRBV1-TRBV30 forward and C-beta reverse primers. A single record per CDR3 protein comes from TCRdb applying MiXCR to the multiplex PCR reads. The top ten clones hold around 18% of a sample with about 190,000 distinct CDR3 sequences, around four fifths of them seen once. Investigators took RNA and DNA out together from 20-30 mg of unsorted bulk tissue. Donors underwent surgery for histopathologically diagnosed primary liver carcinoma.

The sequenced material came from tumor tissue from primary liver carcinoma. The TCR comes from a man aged 40-50 years with primary liver carcinoma and hepatitis B virus infection. This chain joins TRBV27 and TRBJ1-2; no clear D gene. CDR3 in amino acids: CASKCSSGYGYTF. CDR3 DNA: TGTGCCAGCAAATGCAGTTCGGGCTATGGCTACACCTTC.